The 24 T cell receptor beta chains in this list originate from one sample, sequenced in a study of blood T cell repertoires in COVID-19. Sequencing used immunoSEQ multiplex PCR; TCRdb keeps in-frame clones, though not all of them. Of roughly 500,000 clones in the sample, roughly 87% were seen once. Source material: peripheral blood. The receptors were gathered from a man younger than 35 with COVID-19, enrolled during active disease.

Only a few counts were recorded for this clone. Here the CDR3 DNA reads TGCGCCAGCAGCCCCGCCCGGGGGAGCTCCTACGAGCAGTACTTC. Amino acid sequence: CASSPARGSSYEQYF. The chain has TRBV10-2 and TRBJ2-7; D is possibly TRBD2 (6 bases). V was pared by 6 bases and J by 0 bases, with 15 bases between. Germline values: CDR1 WSHSY, CDR2 SAAADI. The CDR3 extends over 15 amino acids.

Comment on this clone: Other DNA sequences in the sample encode the same CDR3. The rearrangement uses TRBV27 and TRBJ2-7; 7 bases line up with TRBD1. The J segment lost 3 bases and the V segment lost 3 bases, leaving 2 bases of the junction unmatched. The CDR3 contains 13 residues. Germline CDR1 MNHEY, CDR2 SMNVEV (reference sequence). CDR3 coding DNA: TGTGCCAGCAGTTTTTCAGGGGGCTACGAGCAGTACTTC. Translating it yields CASSFSGGYEQYF.

The chain combines TRBV6-1 with TRBJ1-2; D unclear. Per germline, CDR1 MNHNS and CDR2 SASEGT. V was clipped by 3 bases and J by 8 bases, with 4 bases between them. The CDR3 runs 10 residues. CDR3 coding DNA: TGTGCCAGCAGTGACGCGGGCTACACCTTC. The encoded protein is CASSDAGYTF.

This chain links TRBV19 with TRBJ1-2; TRBD1 is a possible D gene (5 bases). The germline V gene encodes CDR1 LNHDA and CDR2 SQIVND (reference sequence). The V and J ends lost 6 bases and 4 bases respectively, with 18 bases between them. The CDR3 contains 15 residues. CDR3 loop: CASSLPSGGGYGYTF. The CDR3, as DNA: TGTGCCAGTAGCTTACCTTCGGGGGGAGGCTATGGCTACACCTTC.

V usage is TRBV11-3 and J usage is TRBJ2-1; D is uncertain. Trimming stripped 4 bases from V and 3 bases from J, with 4 bases between. The CDR3 runs 12 residues. Germline-derived CDR1 and CDR2 are SGHNT and YENEEA. CDR3 nucleotide sequence: TGTGCCAGCAGCTCAGTCTACAATGAGCAGTTCTTC. Protein product: CASSSVYNEQFF.

V is TRBV9 and J is TRBJ2-3; TRBD2 matches at 8 bases. This CDR3 spans 21 amino acids. Losses at the gene ends were 3 bases for V and 2 bases for J; bases not matched to a gene: 23. Per the germline V gene, CDR1 is SGDLS and CDR2 is YYNGEE. The CDR3, as DNA: TGTGCCAGCAGCGGCCCTACTCGGGGGGGCTTGGTGCTGAAAGACACAGATACGCAGTATTTT. Translating it yields CASSGPTRGGLVLKDTDTQYF.

The chain joins TRBV7-9 to TRBJ1-1; D is perhaps TRBD1 (6 bases). Trimming took 0 bases from V and 3 from J, leaving 8 bases between them. Germline CDR1 and CDR2: SEHNR and FQNEAQ (reference sequence). This CDR3 comprises 14 residues. CDR3 residues: CASSLATGHTEAFF. CDR3 nucleotide sequence: TGTGCCAGCAGCTTAGCTACAGGGCACACTGAAGCTTTCTTT.

V gene TRBV15 combines with J gene TRBJ2-7; D is unresolved. With 0 bases removed from V and 6 bases from J, the gap between germline ends came to 18 bases. The CDR3 spans 16 residues. Germline values: CDR1 LNHNV, CDR2 YYDKDF (reference sequence). The CDR3 nucleotides read TGTGCCACCAGCAGAGATTTGATGGCTCTGGGCCCCGAGCAGTACTTC. This translates into CATSRDLMALGPEQYF.

This chain connects TRBV5-1 to TRBJ1-3, with D perhaps TRBD1 (6 bases). Deletions cut 5 bases from V and 2 bases from J, with 11 bases between. Germline assignment: CDR1 SGHRS and CDR2 YFSETQ. The CDR3 has 14 amino acids. The CDR3 coding sequence is TGCGCCAGCAGGTTAGGGGGACCTGGAAACACCATATATTTT. As protein: CASRLGGPGNTIYF.

This clone was counted between two and nine times. V gene TRBV4-2 combines with J gene TRBJ1-4, with D perhaps matching TRBD1 (6 bases). V was shortened by 0 bases and J by 5 bases, with 13 bases between the two germline ends. This CDR3 is built from 16 residues. CDR1 and CDR2 from the germline V gene are LGHNA and YNFKEQ. The CDR3: CASSQDPRTANEKLFF. The CDR3 region has the DNA TGTGCCAGCAGCCAAGATCCTCGGACAGCAAATGAAAAACTGTTTTTT.

The genes are TRBV19 and TRBJ2-3, with TRBD1 matching over 9 bases. This CDR3 region has 15 residues. CDR1 is LNHDA and CDR2 is SQIVND in the germline V gene (reference sequence). The junction had 7 bases not matched to a gene; V was cut back by 6 bases and J by 3 bases. As DNA, the CDR3 is TGTGCCAGTAGCCCGGTGACAGGGGGAACAGATACGCAGTATTTT. Translated: CASSPVTGGTDTQYF.

The gene calls are TRBV19 and TRBJ1-4, with D perhaps matching TRBD1 (6 bases). CDR3 length: 14 amino acids. Deletions cut 9 bases from V and 5 bases from J, with 16 bases between. CDR1 and CDR2 (germline): LNHDA, SQIVND (reference sequence). The CDR3, as DNA: TGTGCCAGCCAGACGGGACAACTAAATGAAAAACTGTTTTTT. It translates to CASQTGQLNEKLFF.

The sample holds one count of this clone. The V gene is TRBV5-1, the J gene TRBJ2-3; weak D call: TRBD2 (5 bases). Germline assignment: CDR1 SGHRS and CDR2 YFSETQ. The CDR3 has 14 amino acids. Trimming shortened V by 1 base and J by 5 bases, and 11 bases separated the two germline ends. The CDR3 DNA reads TGCGCCAGCAGCTTGACGACGAGGGTAGATACGCAGTATTTT. The encoded protein is CASSLTTRVDTQYF.

The V and J genes are TRBV7-9 and TRBJ1-1, with 8 bases lining up with TRBD1. The CDR3 extends over 14 amino acids. V shed 5 bases and J 4 bases; nucleotides not matched to a gene: 6. CDR1 is SEHNR and CDR2 is FQNEAQ in the germline V gene (reference sequence). CDR3 protein: CASSRRQGSTEAFF. Written as DNA, the CDR3 is TGTGCCAGCAGCAGACGACAGGGGAGCACTGAAGCTTTCTTT.

This sequence joins TRBV7-6 and TRBJ2-1, with TRBD1 matching 11 bases. Unmatched junction bases numbered 7, after V lost 1 base and J lost 8 bases. This CDR3 contains 16 residues. Per germline, CDR1 SGHVS and CDR2 FNYEAQ. Written as DNA, the CDR3 is TGTGCCAGCAGCTTAGGTCAGGACAGGGGGCGTGATGAGCAGTTCTTC. This gives the protein CASSLGQDRGRDEQFF.

The rearrangement joins TRBV2 to TRBJ2-7; 11 positions agree with TRBD1. V lost 4 bases and J lost 4; bases outside the gene matches: 12. This CDR3 region has 17 residues. The germline V gene encodes CDR1 SNHLY and CDR2 FYNNEI. The CDR3 reads CASSATRPGTGGYEQYF. The CDR3 DNA reads TGTGCCAGCAGTGCAACCCGCCCCGGGACAGGGGGGTACGAGCAGTACTTC.

The V call is TRBV5-1, the J call TRBJ2-1; 7 bases map to TRBD2. V was pared by 1 base and J by 5 bases, with 3 bases of the junction left unmatched. The CDR3 is made up of 14 amino acids. Germline-derived CDR1 and CDR2 are SGHRS and YFSETQ. For the CDR3, the DNA is TGCGCCAGCAGCTTGCGAGCGGGGAACAATGAGCAGTTCTTC. As protein: CASSLRAGNNEQFF.

This clone showed up just once. The V gene is TRBV5-6, the J gene TRBJ2-7; D remains ambiguous. Germline lookup yields CDR1 SGHDT and CDR2 YYEEEE. The V and J ends lost 2 bases and 3 bases respectively, with 12 bases between them. The CDR3 is 14 residues long. The CDR3 protein is CASSFRIAGYEQYF. The CDR3 nucleotides are TGTGCCAGCAGCTTTCGTATAGCTGGCTACGAGCAGTACTTC.

This chain joins TRBV5-6 and TRBJ2-3; possibly TRBD2 for D (6 bases). Germline-derived CDR1 and CDR2 are SGHDT and YYEEEE. With 4 bases removed from V and 2 bases from J, the gap between germline ends came to 14 bases. The CDR3 extends over 15 amino acids. CDR3 DNA: TGTGCCAGCAGCCCGGGACTTTCCTCCACAGATACGCAGTATTTT. Residues: CASSPGLSSTDTQYF. Drawing the rest from reference TRBV5-6 and TRBJ2-3, the complete variable domain is DAGVTQSPTHLIKTRGQQVTLRCSPKSGHDTVSWYQQALGQGPQFIFQYYEEEERQRGNFPDRFSGHQFPNYSSELNVNALLLGDSALYLCASSPGLSSTDTQYFGPGTRLTVL.

The rearrangement links TRBV27 to TRBJ2-2; TRBD1 matches 8 bases. This CDR3 region has 15 residues. CDR1 and CDR2 (germline): MNHEY, SMNVEV (reference sequence). Unmatched junction bases numbered 10, after V lost 8 bases and J lost 5 bases. The CDR3 nucleotides are TGTGCCAGCGGATTATGGCAGGGGGCAACCGGGGAGCTGTTTTTT. As protein: CASGLWQGATGELFF.

The chain couples TRBV3-1 (or the pseudogene TRBV3-2) to TRBJ1-6, with a possible D match to TRBD1 (5 bases). V shed 3 bases and J shed 8 bases, with 14 bases lying between them. CDR3 length equals 15 residues. The germline V gene has CDR1 LGHDT and CDR2 YNNKEL (reference sequence). DNA for the CDR3: TGTGCCAGCAGCCAGGAGGGCAGGGACCATTCACCCCTCCACTTT. It is translated as CASSQEGRDHSPLHF.

The count of this clone is one. The chain has TRBV6-1 and TRBJ1-5; a possible D gene is TRBD1 (5 bases). The V end lost 4 bases, the J end lost 3 bases, and 22 bases lay between the germline ends. The CDR3 runs 18 residues. Germline loops: CDR1 MNHNS, CDR2 SASEGT. The CDR3 sequence is CASSVIRGSAPTNQPQHF. CDR3 coding DNA: TGTGCCAGCAGTGTTATTCGGGGGTCTGCTCCTACCAATCAGCCCCAGCATTTT.

The chain links TRBV19 to TRBJ2-5, with TRBD2 matching over 8 bases. The CDR3 sequence is 15 residues long. The J segment lost 4 bases and the V segment lost 5 bases, leaving 9 bases of the junction unmatched. Per germline, CDR1 LNHDA and CDR2 SQIVND (reference sequence). The CDR3 nucleotides are TGTGCCAGTAGTGCCCCCCAGGCGGGGGGAGAGACCCAGTACTTC. Amino acids: CASSAPQAGGETQYF.

V usage is TRBV10-2 and J usage is TRBJ2-2; 12 bases align to TRBD2. CDR3 length equals 15 residues. CDR1 and CDR2 from the germline V gene are WSHSY and SAAADI. Trimming took 6 bases from V and 5 from J; bases not matched to a gene: 4. As DNA, the CDR3 is TGCGCCAGCAGACCTAGCGGGGGGGGTACCGGGGAGCTGTTTTTT. The encoded protein is CASRPSGGGTGELFF.